This T cell receptor (beta chain) comes out of a study of beta chain features in type 1 diabetes. General study results and limits: Patients and controls would share equally any PCR tilt toward shorter templates. A moderate, significant TCRB CDR3 shortening appeared in type 1 diabetes across four CD4+ subsets.

This clone appeared a few times. Its antigen remains unidentified. Isolated RNA was reverse transcribed in full, so expressed TCRB transcripts were sequenced. The table came from immunoSEQ multiplex PCR; TCRdb's copy has only in-frame clones and leaves some out. The sample contains more than 150,000 clones, roughly 10% of which appear only once. This CDR3 is 15 amino acids long. Losses at the gene ends were 2 bases for V and 7 bases for J; bases not matched to a gene: 5. CDR1 is SGHAT and CDR2 is FQNNGV in the germline V gene. The source of this sequence is a woman aged 30 to 39 with type 1 diabetes. The V and J genes are TRBV11-2 and TRBJ2-1; the match to TRBD2 covers 10 bases. Sequenced: central memory CD4+ T cells from blood. The CDR3 protein is CASSLLAGAGNEQFF. For the CDR3, the DNA is TGTGCCAGCAGCTTACTAGCGGGAGCTGGTAATGAGCAGTTCTTC.